The rows below give T cell receptor beta chains drawn from one sample of a study of blood T cell repertoires in COVID-19. Clones were sequenced by immunoSEQ multiplex PCR, and TCRdb holds only the in-frame ones, with some missing. The data hold 40,000 to 55,000 clones, with roughly 84% observed a single time. Material for sequencing was peripheral blood. All receptors come from an elderly woman with acute or convalescent COVID-19. The conserved cysteine and the conserved F or W are not part of the CDR3 here. Fields, in order: J gene, V gene, CDR3 protein.

TRBJ2-3 | TRBV10-2 | ASSELSSGSTDTQY
TRBJ2-3 | TRBV21-1 | ASSKNLDSFTDTQY
TRBJ1-1 | TRBV9 | ASSVAGGAPTEAF
TRBJ2-1 | TRBV7-9 | ASSLFPSGSHEQF
TRBJ2-5 | TRBV5-1 | ASSLGAPAYPGETQY
TRBJ2-1 | TRBV19 | ASSPPSARSSYNEQF
TRBJ2-5 | TRBV5-4 | ASSPRTGGMETQY
TRBJ2-7 | TRBV7-2 | ASSRGWGEQY
TRBJ2-2 | TRBV2 | ASSTQGRNTGELF
TRBJ2-2 | TRBV19 | ASSIDSGSGGELF
TRBJ2-7 | TRBV6-2/TRBV6-3 | ASSLTSGNYEQY
TRBJ2-7 | TRBV11-2 | ASRGLAGAWNEQY
TRBJ1-1 | TRBV6-5 | ASSFRQGASEAF
TRBJ2-5 | TRBV19 | ASSPRDRETQY
TRBJ1-1 | TRBV5-1 | ASREGVGNTEAF
TRBJ2-3 | TRBV7-2 | ASSSQTSAGTDTQY
TRBJ2-3 | TRBV6-5 | ASTPPSGKTYTQY
TRBJ1-6 | TRBV30 | AWSVRGPYNSPLH
TRBJ1-1 | TRBV27 | ASSLGTGMNTEAF
TRBJ2-2 | TRBV18 | ASSPPSGRASNTGELF
TRBJ2-3 | TRBV3-1/TRBV3-2 | ASSQQGASTQY
TRBJ2-5 | TRBV7-2 | ASVRGVQETQY
TRBJ1-2 | TRBV6-4 | ASSRDRDYGYT
TRBJ2-5 | TRBV10-3 | AISEGGSISQVETQY
TRBJ2-7 | TRBV4-1 | ASSHPGTAYEQY
TRBJ2-2 | TRBV4-2 | ASSQDTSGRRTGELF
TRBJ1-1 | TRBV7-2 | ASSLEGTGGPEAF
TRBJ2-1 | TRBV2 | ASLVGGYNEQF
TRBJ2-3 | TRBV9 | ASSVRGTSATDTQY
TRBJ1-2 | TRBV19 | ASSTQGRGGYT
TRBJ2-1 | TRBV10-3 | AISVVTSSPGEQF